The text below deals with one T cell receptor (beta chain). The sample has other DNA sequences that encode this CDR3 too. This entry is derived from a study of blood T cell repertoires in COVID-19. This CDR3 comprises 14 residues. V dropped 7 bases and J dropped 10; count of bases not matched to a gene: 8. Germline CDR1 and CDR2: MNHEY and SVGAGI. Only in-frame clones appear in the TCRdb table, and some are missing; sequencing was by immunoSEQ multiplex PCR. The sample lists some 110,000 clones; about nine tenths were seen once. The sample consisted of peripheral blood. The sequence derives from a man aged 35 to 55 with acute or convalescent COVID-19. The chain has TRBV6-5 and TRBJ1-6; 9 nucleotides agree with TRBD1. CDR3 sequence reads: CASTSTGGRSPLHF. CDR3 in DNA: TGTGCCAGCACTTCGACAGGGGGTCGGTCACCCCTCCACTTT.